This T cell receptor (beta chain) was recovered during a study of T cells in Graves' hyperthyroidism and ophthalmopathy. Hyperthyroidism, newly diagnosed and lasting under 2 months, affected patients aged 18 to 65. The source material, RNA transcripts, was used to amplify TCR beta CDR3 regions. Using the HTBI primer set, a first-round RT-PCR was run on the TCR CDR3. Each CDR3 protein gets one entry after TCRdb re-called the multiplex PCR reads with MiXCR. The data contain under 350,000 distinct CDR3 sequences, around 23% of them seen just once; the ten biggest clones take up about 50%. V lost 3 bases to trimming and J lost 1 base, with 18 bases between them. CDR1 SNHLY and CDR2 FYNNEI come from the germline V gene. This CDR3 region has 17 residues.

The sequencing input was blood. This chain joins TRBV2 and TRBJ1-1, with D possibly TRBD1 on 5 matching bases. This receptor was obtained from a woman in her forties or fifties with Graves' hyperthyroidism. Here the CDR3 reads CASSERGRVPSNTEAFF. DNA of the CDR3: TGTGCCAGCAGTGAGCGCGGCAGGGTCCCCTCGAACACTGAAGCTTTCTTT.